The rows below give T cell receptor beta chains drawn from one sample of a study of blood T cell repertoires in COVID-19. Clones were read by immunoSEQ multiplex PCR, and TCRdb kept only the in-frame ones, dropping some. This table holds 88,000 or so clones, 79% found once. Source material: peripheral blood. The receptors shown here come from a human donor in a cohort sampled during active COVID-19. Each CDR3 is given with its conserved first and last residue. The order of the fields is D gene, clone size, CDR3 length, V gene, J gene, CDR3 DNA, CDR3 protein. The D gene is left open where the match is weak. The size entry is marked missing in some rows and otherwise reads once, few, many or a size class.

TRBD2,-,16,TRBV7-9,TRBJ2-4,TGTGCCAGCAGCTTAGAAAGCGGGAGGGCCAAAAACATTCAGTACTTC,CASSLESGRAKNIQYF
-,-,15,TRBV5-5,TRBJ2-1,TGTGCCAGCAGCTTGAGCCCCCGGGATCTCAATGAGCAGTTCTTC,CASSLSPRDLNEQFF
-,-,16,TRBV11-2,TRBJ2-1,TGTGCCAGCAGCCCCGGGTCCGGGGTTGGGTACAATGAGCAGTTCTTC,CASSPGSGVGYNEQFF
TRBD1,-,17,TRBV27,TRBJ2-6,TGTGCCAGCAGTTTAAGGGCAGGGGGACGTGGGGCCAACGTCCTGACTTTC,CASSLRAGGRGANVLTF
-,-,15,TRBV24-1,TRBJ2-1,TGTGCCACCAGTGATATGACTAGGGGGCGAAATGAGCAGTTCTTC,CATSDMTRGRNEQFF
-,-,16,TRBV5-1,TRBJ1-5,TGCGCCAGCAGCTTGGAAGGCGCGGATAGCAATCAGCCCCAGCATTTT,CASSLEGADSNQPQHF
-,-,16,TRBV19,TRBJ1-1,TGTGCCAGTAGTATAAGACGCGGGGTTCTGAACACTGAAGCTTTCTTT,CASSIRRGVLNTEAFF
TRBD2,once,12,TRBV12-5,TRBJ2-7,TGTGCCACAGCGGGGTCCTCCTACGAGCAGTACTTC,CATAGSSYEQYF
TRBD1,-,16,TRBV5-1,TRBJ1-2,TGCGCCAGCAGCACGGGACAGGGGGCGTTTCTCTATGGCTACACCTTC,CASSTGQGAFLYGYTF
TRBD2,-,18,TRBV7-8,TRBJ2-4,TGTGCCAGCAGCAGAGGGACTAGCGGAGACGGGGGTGAAAACATTCAGTACTTC,CASSRGTSGDGGENIQYF
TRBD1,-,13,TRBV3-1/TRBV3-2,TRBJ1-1,TGTGCCAGCAGCCAAAGGGGGCAGCCTGAAGCTTTCTTT,CASSQRGQPEAFF
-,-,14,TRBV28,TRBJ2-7,TGTGCCAGCAGTTACAATGACAGGGAGGACGAGCAGTACTTC,CASSYNDREDEQYF
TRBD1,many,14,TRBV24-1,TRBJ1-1,TGTGCCACCAGTGATGGGACAGTGAACACTGAAGCTTTCTTT,CATSDGTVNTEAFF
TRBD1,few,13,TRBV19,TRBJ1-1,TGTGCCAGTAGTGCGACAGGGAGGACTGAAGCTTTCTTT,CASSATGRTEAFF
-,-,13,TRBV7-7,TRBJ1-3,TGTGCTAGCAGCCCAGGGGCTGGAAACACCATATATTTT,CASSPGAGNTIYF
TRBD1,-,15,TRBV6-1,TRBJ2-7,TGTGCCAGCAGTGAATATGGACAGGGAGGACCCGAGCAGTACTTC,CASSEYGQGGPEQYF
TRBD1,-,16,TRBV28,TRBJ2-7,TGTGCCAGCAGTTTATGGGGACAGGGCCCCGGCTACGAGCAGTACTTC,CASSLWGQGPGYEQYF
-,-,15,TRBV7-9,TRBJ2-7,TGTGCCAGCAGCTCTCCATACGGGACAACCAACGAGCAGTACTTC,CASSSPYGTTNEQYF
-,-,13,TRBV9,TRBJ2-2,TGTGCCAGCAGCGTAGTAGGGGTCGGGGAGCTGTTTTTT,CASSVVGVGELFF
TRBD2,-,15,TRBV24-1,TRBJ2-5,TGTGCCACCAGTGATATGACTAGCGGGAAAGAGACCCAGTACTTC,CATSDMTSGKETQYF
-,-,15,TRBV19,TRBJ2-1,TGTGCCAGTAGTATTCGGGGACTCTCCTACAATGAGCAGTTCTTC,CASSIRGLSYNEQFF
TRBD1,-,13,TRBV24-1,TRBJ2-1,TGTGCCACGGCACAGGGGGACCACAATGAGCAGTTCTTC,CATAQGDHNEQFF
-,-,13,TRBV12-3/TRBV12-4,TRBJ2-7,TGTGCCAGCAGTTTAACCCCAGGAAGCGAGCAGTACTTC,CASSLTPGSEQYF
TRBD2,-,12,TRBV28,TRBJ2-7,TGTGCCAGCGGAGGGACTAGCCCGAAGCAGTACTTC,CASGGTSPKQYF
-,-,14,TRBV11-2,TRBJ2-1,TGTGCCAGCAGCCCACTAGGGACTTACAATGAGCAGTTCTTC,CASSPLGTYNEQFF
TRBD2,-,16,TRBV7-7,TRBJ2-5,TGTGCTAGCAGCCCCGCCCCGGCGGGAGAGGGAGAGACCCAGTACTTC,CASSPAPAGEGETQYF
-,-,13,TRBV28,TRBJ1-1,TGTGCCAGCACACCCGACATGAACACTGAAGCTTTCTTT,CASTPDMNTEAFF
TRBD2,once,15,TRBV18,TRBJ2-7,TGTGCCAGCTCACCTAGCGGGACCAACTCCTACGAGCAGTACTTC,CASSPSGTNSYEQYF
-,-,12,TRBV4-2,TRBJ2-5,TGTGCCAGCAGCCAAGAACAGGGGACCCAGTACTTC,CASSQEQGTQYF
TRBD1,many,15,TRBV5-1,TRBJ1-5,TGCGCCAGCAGCCTTACGACAGGGGGGAATCAGCCCCAGCATTTT,CASSLTTGGNQPQHF
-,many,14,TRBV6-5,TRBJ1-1,TGTGCCAGCAGTTACGAGGGCTGGAACACTGAAGCTTTCTTT,CASSYEGWNTEAFF
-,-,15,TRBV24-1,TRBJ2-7,TGTGCCACCAGTGATCCCCGGGGGGCGGCCTACGAGCAGTACTTC,CATSDPRGAAYEQYF
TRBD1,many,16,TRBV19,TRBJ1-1,TGTGCCAGTAGTATAACGGACAGGGGGCTGGGCACTGAAGCTTTCTTT,CASSITDRGLGTEAFF
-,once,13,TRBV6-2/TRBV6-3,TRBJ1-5,TGTGCCAGCAGTTACATGAGGAATCAGCCCCAGCATTTT,CASSYMRNQPQHF
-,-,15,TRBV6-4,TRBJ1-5,TGTGCCAGCAGCTTGGACTATACGAACGGTCAGCCCCAGCATTTT,CASSLDYTNGQPQHF
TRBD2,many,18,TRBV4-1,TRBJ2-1,TGCGCCAGCAGCCAGCGCCTCACACTAGCGGGAGATTTGAATGAGCAGTTCTTC,CASSQRLTLAGDLNEQFF
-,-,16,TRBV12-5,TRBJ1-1,TGTGCTAGTGGTACACCGTTCACCGGGACATACACTGAAGCTTTCTTT,CASGTPFTGTYTEAFF
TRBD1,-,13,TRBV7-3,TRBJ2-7,TGTGCCAGCAGCACGGACAGGGGGCATCAGCAGTACTTC,CASSTDRGHQQYF
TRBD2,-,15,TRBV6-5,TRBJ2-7,TGTGCCAGCAGTTACCGGCGGGAGATTTCCTACGAGCAGTACTTC,CASSYRREISYEQYF
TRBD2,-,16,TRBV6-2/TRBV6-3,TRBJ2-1,TGTGCCAGCAGTTACTCGAAAGCGGGAGGGGCGAATGAGCAGTTCTTC,CASSYSKAGGANEQFF
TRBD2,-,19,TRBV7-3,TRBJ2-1,TGTGCCAGCAGCTCGCAGGGCTCCGGCCTAGCGGGAGCCGGTCGAGAGCAGTTCTTC,CASSSQGSGLAGAGREQFF
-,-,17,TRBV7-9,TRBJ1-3,TGTGCCAGCAGCTTAATTTTGTACGGGAGCTCTGGAAACACCATATATTTT,CASSLILYGSSGNTIYF
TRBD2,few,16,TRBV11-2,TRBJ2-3,TGTGCCAGCAGCGCCAGACTAGCGGGAGCCCGAGATACGCAGTATTTT,CASSARLAGARDTQYF
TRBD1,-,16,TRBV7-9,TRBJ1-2,TGTGCCAGCAGCTTTTTAGGGGGCCCGGGGTACTATGGCTACACCTTC,CASSFLGGPGYYGYTF
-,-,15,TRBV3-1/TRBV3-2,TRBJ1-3,TGTGCCAGCAGCCAAGACAGGGTTACTGGAAACACCATATATTTT,CASSQDRVTGNTIYF
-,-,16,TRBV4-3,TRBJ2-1,TGCGCCAGCAGCCAGCTAGCCCTGAGCTCCTACAATGAGCAGTTCTTC,CASSQLALSSYNEQFF
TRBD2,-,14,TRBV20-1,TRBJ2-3,TGCAGTGCTAGTTCTAGCGGGAGCACAGATACGCAGTATTTT,CSASSSGSTDTQYF
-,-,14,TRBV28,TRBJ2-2,TGTGCCAGCAGTCCCAGACAGAAAACCGGGGAGCTGTTTTTT,CASSPRQKTGELFF
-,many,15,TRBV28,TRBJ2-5,TGTGCCAGCAGTTTACCCGACAGCTCTCAAGAGACCCAGTACTTC,CASSLPDSSQETQYF
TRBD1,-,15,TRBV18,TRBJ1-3,TGTGCCAGCTCACCCCAGGGACAGGGGGCAAACACCATATATTTT,CASSPQGQGANTIYF
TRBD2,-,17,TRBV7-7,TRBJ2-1,TGTGCTAGCAGCGCCACACTAGCGGGAGGGGGATCTGGTGAGCAGTTCTTC,CASSATLAGGGSGEQFF
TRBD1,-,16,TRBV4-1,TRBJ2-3,TGCGCCAGCAGCCAGGCGACAGGGAGATTTACAGATACGCAGTATTTT,CASSQATGRFTDTQYF
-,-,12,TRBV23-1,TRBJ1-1,TGCGCCAGCAGTCACCCGGGGACTGAAGCTTTCTTT,CASSHPGTEAFF